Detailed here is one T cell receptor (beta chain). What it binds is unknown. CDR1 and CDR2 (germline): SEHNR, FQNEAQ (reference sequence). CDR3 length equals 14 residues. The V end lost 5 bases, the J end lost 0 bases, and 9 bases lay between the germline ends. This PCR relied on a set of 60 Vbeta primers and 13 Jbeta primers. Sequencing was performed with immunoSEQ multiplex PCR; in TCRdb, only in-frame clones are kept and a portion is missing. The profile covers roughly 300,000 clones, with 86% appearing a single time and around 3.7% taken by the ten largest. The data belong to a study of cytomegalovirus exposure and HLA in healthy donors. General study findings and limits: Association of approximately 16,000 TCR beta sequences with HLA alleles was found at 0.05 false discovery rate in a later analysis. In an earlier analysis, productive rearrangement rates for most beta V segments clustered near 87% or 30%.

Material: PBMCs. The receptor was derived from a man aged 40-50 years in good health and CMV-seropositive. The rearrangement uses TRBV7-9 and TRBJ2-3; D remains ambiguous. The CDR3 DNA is TGTGCCAGCAGCCTAAGAGAGAGCACAGATACGCAGTATTTT. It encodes CASSLRESTDTQYF.